This TCR beta chain was profiled in a study of blood T cell repertoires in COVID-19. Study information: Specimens from acute and convalescent COVID-19 originated in the United States, Italy and Spain. From T cells, B-cell-depleted T cells, or PBMCs came the material, which was cDNA or gDNA.

CDR1 and CDR2 from the germline V gene are MNHEY and SVGAGI. The CDR3 extends over 12 amino acids. Trimming stripped 7 bases from V and 5 bases from J, with 9 bases between. As handled by the study authors: Reference gene primer amplification yielded estimated nucleated cell counts. Here immunoSEQ multiplex PCR was the method, and the copy in TCRdb shows in-frame clones only, minus some. V and J calls and clone size are as listed in that table; D and trimming were resolved from the DNA. The sample has about 140,000 clones; around 84% are singletons. This sequence joins TRBV6-5 and TRBJ1-3; D gene ambiguous. The source is a human donor in a cohort sampled during active COVID-19. The source material was peripheral blood. CDR3 sequence (DNA): TGTGCCAGCATTCATGACAGAAACACCATATATTTT. Residues: CASIHDRNTIYF.